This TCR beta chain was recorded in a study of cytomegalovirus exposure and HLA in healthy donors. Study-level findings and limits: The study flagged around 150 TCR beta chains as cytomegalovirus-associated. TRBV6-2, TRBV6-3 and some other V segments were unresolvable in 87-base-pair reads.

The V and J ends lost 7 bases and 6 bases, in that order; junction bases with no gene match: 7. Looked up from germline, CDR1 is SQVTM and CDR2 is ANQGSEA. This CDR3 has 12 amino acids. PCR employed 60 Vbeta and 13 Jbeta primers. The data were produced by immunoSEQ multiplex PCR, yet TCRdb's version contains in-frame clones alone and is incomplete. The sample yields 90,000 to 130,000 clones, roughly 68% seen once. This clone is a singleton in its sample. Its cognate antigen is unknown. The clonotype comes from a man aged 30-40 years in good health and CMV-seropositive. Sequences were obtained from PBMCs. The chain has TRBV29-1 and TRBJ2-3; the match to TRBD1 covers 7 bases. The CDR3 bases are TGCAGCGCCGGGACAGAATCGGATACGCAGTATTTT. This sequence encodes CSAGTESDTQYF.